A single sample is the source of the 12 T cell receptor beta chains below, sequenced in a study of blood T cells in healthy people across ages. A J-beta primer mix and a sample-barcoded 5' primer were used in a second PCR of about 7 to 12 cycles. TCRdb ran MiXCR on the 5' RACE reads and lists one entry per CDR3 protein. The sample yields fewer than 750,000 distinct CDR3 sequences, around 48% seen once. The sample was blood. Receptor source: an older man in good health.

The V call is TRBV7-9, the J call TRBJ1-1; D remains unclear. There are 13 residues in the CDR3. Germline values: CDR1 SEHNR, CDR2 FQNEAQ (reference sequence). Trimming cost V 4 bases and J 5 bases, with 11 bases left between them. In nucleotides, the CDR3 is TGTGCCAGCAGCTCCCTCGGGCCGACTGAAGCTTTCTTT. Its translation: CASSSLGPTEAFF.

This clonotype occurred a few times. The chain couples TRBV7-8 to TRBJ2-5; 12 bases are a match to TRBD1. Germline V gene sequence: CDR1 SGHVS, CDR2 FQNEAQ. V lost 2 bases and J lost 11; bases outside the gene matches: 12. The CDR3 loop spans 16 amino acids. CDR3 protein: CASSLSSGQGAGEQYF. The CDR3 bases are TGTGCCAGCAGCTTAAGTTCGGGACAGGGGGCAGGAGAGCAGTACTTC. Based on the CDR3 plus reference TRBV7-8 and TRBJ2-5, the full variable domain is GAGVSQSPRYKVAKRGQDVALRCDPISGHVSLFWYQQALGQGPEFLTYFQNEAQLDKSGLPSDRFFAERPEGSVSTLKIQRTQQEDSAVYLCASSLSSGQGAGEQYFGPGTRLLVL.

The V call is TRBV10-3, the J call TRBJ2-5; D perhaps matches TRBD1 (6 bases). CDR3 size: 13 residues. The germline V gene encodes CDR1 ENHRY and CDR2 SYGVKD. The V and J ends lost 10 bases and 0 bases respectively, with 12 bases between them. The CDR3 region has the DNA TGTGCCACCGAAGACAGGCACCAAGAGACCCAGTACTTC. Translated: CATEDRHQETQYF.

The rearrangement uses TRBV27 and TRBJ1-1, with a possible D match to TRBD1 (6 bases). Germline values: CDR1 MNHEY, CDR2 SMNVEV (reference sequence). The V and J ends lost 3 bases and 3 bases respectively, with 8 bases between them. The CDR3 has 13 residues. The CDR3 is CASSLYRDTEAFF. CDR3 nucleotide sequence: TGTGCCAGCAGTTTGTACAGGGACACTGAAGCTTTCTTT.

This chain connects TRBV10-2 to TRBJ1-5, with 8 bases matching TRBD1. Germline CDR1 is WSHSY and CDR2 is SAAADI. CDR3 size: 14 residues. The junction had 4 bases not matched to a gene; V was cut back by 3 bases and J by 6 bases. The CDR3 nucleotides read TGCGCCAGCAGTGACCGGGACAGGAGTCAGCCCCAGCATTTT. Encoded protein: CASSDRDRSQPQHF.

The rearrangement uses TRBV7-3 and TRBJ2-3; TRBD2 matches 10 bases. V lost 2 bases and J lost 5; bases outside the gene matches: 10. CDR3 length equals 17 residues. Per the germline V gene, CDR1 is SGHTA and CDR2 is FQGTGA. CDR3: CASSLSSGSSREDTQYF. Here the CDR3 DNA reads TGTGCCAGCAGCTTATCTAGCGGGAGCTCGAGGGAAGATACGCAGTATTTT.

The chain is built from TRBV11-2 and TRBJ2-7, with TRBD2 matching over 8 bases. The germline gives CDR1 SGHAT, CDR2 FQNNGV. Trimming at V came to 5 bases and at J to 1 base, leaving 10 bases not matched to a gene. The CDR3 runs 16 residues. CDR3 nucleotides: TGTGCCAGCAGCCGCACCGTTAGCGGGGCTTCCTACGAGCAGTACTTC. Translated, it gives CASSRTVSGASYEQYF.

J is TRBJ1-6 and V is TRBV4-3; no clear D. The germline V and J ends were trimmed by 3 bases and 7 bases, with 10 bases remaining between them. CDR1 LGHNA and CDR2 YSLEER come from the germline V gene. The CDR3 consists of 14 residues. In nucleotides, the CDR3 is TGCGCCAGCAGCCAGGACGGTGCAAATTCACCCCTCCACTTT. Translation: CASSQDGANSPLHF.

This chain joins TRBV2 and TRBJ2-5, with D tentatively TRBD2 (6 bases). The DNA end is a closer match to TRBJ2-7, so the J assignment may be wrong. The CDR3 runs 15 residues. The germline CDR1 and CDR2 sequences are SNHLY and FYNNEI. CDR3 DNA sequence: TGTGCCAGCAGTGAGGTCGGGGGAAAAGCCTACGAGCAGTACTTC. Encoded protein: CASSEVGGKAYEQYF.

Here the CDR3 reads CASRSDTENTEAFF. The CDR3 bases are TGTGCCAGCAGATCGGACACCGAGAACACTGAAGCTTTCTTT. The chain combines TRBV12-3 or TRBV12-4 with TRBJ1-1; tentative D call: TRBD1 (5 bases). CDR3 size: 14 residues. Trimming pared 6 bases from V and 1 base from J, leaving 12 bases between.

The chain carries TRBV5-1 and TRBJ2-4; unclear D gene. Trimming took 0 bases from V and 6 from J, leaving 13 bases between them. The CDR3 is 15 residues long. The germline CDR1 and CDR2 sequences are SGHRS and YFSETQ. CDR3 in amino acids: CASSLGTPKRNIQYF. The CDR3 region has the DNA TGCGCCAGCAGCTTGGGGACCCCTAAAAGAAACATTCAGTACTTC.

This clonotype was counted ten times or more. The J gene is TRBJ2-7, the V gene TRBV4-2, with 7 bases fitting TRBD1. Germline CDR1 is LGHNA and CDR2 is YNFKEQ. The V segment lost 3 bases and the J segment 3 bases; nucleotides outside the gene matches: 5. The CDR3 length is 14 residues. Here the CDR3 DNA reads TGTGCCAGCAGCCACCCGGGACAGCGCTACGAGCAGTACTTC. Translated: CASSHPGQRYEQYF.